The clone carrying this T cell receptor (beta chain) is a singleton in its sample. Antigen specificity is unknown. The data derive from a study of OX40 agonist ivuxolimab in advanced cancers. Study-level information: A mean age of approximately 64 years, range about 20 to 79, was recorded, and 80% to 90% were male. Regarding the study as a whole: Normalized T-cell clonal expansion was also low in some nonresponders.

Only in-frame clones appear in the TCRdb table, and some are missing; sequencing was by immunoSEQ multiplex PCR. The table has approximately 87,000 clones, 88% seen once; the top ten hold roughly 4.5%. V lost 6 bases, J lost 5 bases, and 7 bases stayed unmatched. CDR3 length equals 15 residues. Germline values: CDR1 MNHEY, CDR2 SVGAGI. The chain is built from TRBV6-5 and TRBJ1-6, with TRBD1 matching over 7 bases. The material was CD4+ or CD8+ T cells sorted from blood, obtained in a trial of the OX40 agonist ivuxolimab. This clonotype was sampled from an adult with an advanced solid tumor such as melanoma, head and neck, liver or kidney cancer. The CDR3 DNA sequence: TGTGCCAGCAGGGGGACAGCGTGGGATAATTCACCCCTCCACTTT. Amino acids: CASRGTAWDNSPLHF.